A single sample gave rise to the 28 T cell receptor beta chains below, sequenced in a study of T cell repertoires in cytomegalovirus infection. A single record per CDR3 protein comes from TCRdb applying MiXCR to the reads. Of approximately 700,000 distinct CDR3 sequences listed, under 40% were seen once; the top ten hold 2.8%. Sequencing was carried out using PBMCs. These TCRs come from a human donor in good health (CMV status not recorded). Some clones in this sample may be carry-over from other donors' samples.

The table lists this clonotype with many counts. CDR3: CASSLVQGARETQYF. CDR3 nucleotides: TGTGCCAGCAGCTTAGTCCAGGGGGCGAGGGAGACCCAGTACTTC. The chain couples TRBV7-2 to TRBJ2-5, with 8 bases aligning to TRBD1. Germline values: CDR1 SGHTA, CDR2 FQGNSA. The CDR3 spans 15 residues. V lost 1 base to trimming and J lost 5 bases; unmatched junction nucleotides: 6.

The rearrangement links TRBV27 to TRBJ1-6; D is unresolved. The germline gives CDR1 MNHEY, CDR2 SMNVEV (reference sequence). CDR3 length: 16 residues. V dropped 7 bases and J dropped 0 bases, with 13 bases sitting between them. The CDR3 DNA is TGTGCCAGCAAGGGTCAACCCCGCTCCTATAATTCACCCCTCCACTTT. Its protein is CASKGQPRSYNSPLHF.

The chain links TRBV7-3 to TRBJ2-1; TRBD1 aligns across 9 bases. Germline V gene lookup returns CDR1 SGHTA and CDR2 FQGTGA. The CDR3 has 16 amino acids. V gave up 5 bases and J gave up 4 bases; unmatched junction bases: 9. CDR3 in DNA: TGTGCCAGCAGCGCCCAATCCGGGACAGGGTACAATGAGCAGTTCTTC. Amino acid sequence: CASSAQSGTGYNEQFF.

A few counts support this clonotype. This sequence joins TRBV4-3 and TRBJ1-2; weak D call: TRBD1 (5 bases). Trimming removed 4 bases from V and 5 bases from J, with 11 bases in between. Per the germline V gene, CDR1 is LGHNA and CDR2 is YSLEER. The CDR3 runs 13 residues. The CDR3 region has the DNA TGCGCCAGCAGCCCCTGGGGCCCTTATGGCTACACCTTC. It specifies CASSPWGPYGYTF.

This clonotype was observed a handful of times. The genes are TRBV6-1 and TRBJ1-1, with TRBD1 matching over 10 bases. The CDR3 contains 15 residues. The trim removed 6 bases at V and 5 bases at J, leaving 9 bases unmatched. The V gene's germline CDR1 is MNHNS and CDR2 SASEGT. CDR3 residues: CASSVSTGGMTEAFF. The CDR3 DNA follows: TGTGCCAGCAGCGTATCGACAGGGGGCATGACTGAAGCTTTCTTT.

This chain links TRBV6-2 or TRBV6-3 with TRBJ1-1, with D unclear. Germline V CDR1 and CDR2: MNHEY, SVGEGT. This CDR3 comprises 12 residues. The germline V and J ends were trimmed by 2 bases and 7 bases, with 8 bases remaining between them. For the CDR3, the DNA is TGTGCCAGCAGTTACGTTCGGATTGAAGCTTTCTTT. Protein: CASSYVRIEAFF.

V is TRBV19 and J is TRBJ1-3; 7 positions agree with TRBD1. The germline CDR1 and CDR2 sequences are LNHDA and SQIVND (reference sequence). The junction had 17 bases not matched to a gene; V was cut back by 6 bases and J by 0 bases. The length of the CDR3 is 19 residues. CDR3 amino acids: CASSPRDRASYSSGNTIYF. The CDR3 nucleotides are TGTGCCAGTAGCCCCCGCGACAGGGCTTCTTATTCCTCTGGAAACACCATATATTTT. The complete variable domain, with remaining parts taken from reference TRBV19 and TRBJ1-3, reads DGGITQSPKYLFRKEGQNVTLSCEQNLNHDAMYWYRQDPGQGLRLIYYSQIVNDFQKGDIAEGYSVSREKKESFPLTVTSAQKNPTAFYLCASSPRDRASYSSGNTIYFGEGSWLTVV.

The count of this clonotype is one. V gene TRBV28 combines with J gene TRBJ2-3; no clear D gene. Germline V lookup: CDR1 MDHEN, CDR2 SYDVKM. The CDR3 totals 16 residues. The V gene lost 6 bases and the J gene lost 0 bases, with 16 bases spanning the gap. CDR3 DNA: TGTGCCAGCAGCCCCGGATCGATGTGGAGCACAGATACGCAGTATTTT. The encoded protein is CASSPGSMWSTDTQYF.

In this sample, this clonotype turned up a few times. V gene TRBV2 combines with J gene TRBJ1-5; 7 positions match TRBD1. After removal of 3 bases from V and 4 bases from J, the junction contained 9 bases not matched to a gene. CDR1 is SNHLY and CDR2 is FYNNEI in the germline V gene. The CDR3 consists of 16 residues. The CDR3 loop is CASSDRQDRLNQPQHF. CDR3 sequence (DNA): TGTGCCAGCAGTGACAGGCAGGACAGGCTGAATCAGCCCCAGCATTTT.

The chain employs TRBV7-2 and TRBJ2-7; D is unclear. Germline V gene sequence: CDR1 SGHTA, CDR2 FQGNSA. The CDR3 loop spans 14 amino acids. Trimming pared 4 bases from V and 2 bases from J, leaving 12 bases between. CDR3 protein: CASSSTPLPYEQYF. CDR3 bases: TGTGCCAGCAGCTCCACGCCCCTACCCTACGAGCAGTACTTC.

The J gene is TRBJ2-2, the V gene TRBV7-2; D perhaps matches TRBD1 (6 bases). The V gene lost 5 bases and the J gene lost 4 bases, with 14 bases spanning the gap. CDR1 and CDR2 (germline): SGHTA, FQGNSA. The CDR3 has 15 amino acids. This CDR3 is CASSRNRVSTGELFF. DNA for the CDR3: TGTGCCAGCAGCCGCAACAGGGTCAGCACCGGGGAGCTGTTTTTT.

There are many counts of this clonotype. The chain recombines TRBV7-2 with TRBJ1-2, with 10 positions matching TRBD1. The CDR3 loop spans 14 amino acids. Trimming removed 4 bases from V and 5 bases from J; junction bases left unmatched: 4. Germline V gene data show CDR1 as SGHTA and CDR2 as FQGNSA. The CDR3 protein is CASSSDRGNYGYTF. Written as DNA, the CDR3 is TGTGCCAGCAGCTCGGACAGGGGGAATTATGGCTACACCTTC.

This clonotype was counted only a few times. V gene TRBV7-9 combines with J gene TRBJ2-2; perhaps TRBD1 as D (5 bases). The CDR3 length is 13 residues. V shed 10 bases and J shed 4 bases, with 13 bases lying between them. The germline V gene has CDR1 SEHNR and CDR2 FQNEAQ (reference sequence). DNA for the CDR3: TGTGCCACAGCAGGGATGGGCACCGGGGAGCTGTTTTTT. Protein: CATAGMGTGELFF. Looking up the rest from reference TRBV7-9 and TRBJ2-2 gives the full variable domain: DTGVSQNPRHKITKRGQNVTFRCDPISEHNRLYWYRQTLGQGPEFLTYFQNEAQLEKSRLLSDRFSAERPKGSFSTLEIQRTEQGDSAMYLCATAGMGTGELFFGEGSRLTVL.

The chain uses TRBV19 and TRBJ1-5; 9 positions agree with TRBD1. The trim removed 4 bases at V and 6 bases at J, leaving 10 bases unmatched. Germline CDR1 LNHDA, CDR2 SQIVND (reference sequence). The CDR3 covers 16 residues. In nucleotides, the CDR3 is TGTGCCAGTAGTAAACGACAGGGGGTAATCGCTCAGCCCCAGCATTTT. This sequence encodes CASSKRQGVIAQPQHF.

This clonotype was seen ten or more times. The chain employs TRBV4-1 and TRBJ2-1; 9 nucleotides match TRBD1. V was clipped by 6 bases and J by 2 bases; unmatched bases: 5. In germline, CDR1 is MGHRA, CDR2 YSYEKL. The CDR3 has 15 amino acids. The CDR3 region is CASSQTGGTYNEQFF. CDR3 sequence (DNA): TGCGCCAGCAGTCAAACAGGGGGCACCTACAATGAGCAGTTCTTC.

CDR3 loop: CASSFPDREGGREKLFF. CDR3 nucleotides: TGTGCCAGCAGCTTTCCGGACAGGGAAGGGGGTAGAGAAAAACTGTTTTTT. V and J are TRBV11-2 and TRBJ1-4; 8 bases fit TRBD1. Germline CDR1 and CDR2: SGHAT and FQNNGV. CDR3 size: 17 residues. V dropped 3 bases and J dropped 8; count of bases not matched to a gene: 14.

This clonotype was seen repeatedly, ten times or more. The J gene is TRBJ2-3, the V gene TRBV12-3 or TRBV12-4, with D unresolved. The V end was cut by 3 bases, the J end by 6 bases, with 13 bases between. The CDR3 runs 14 residues. The CDR3 sequence is CASSFWGSLDTQYF. As DNA, the CDR3 is TGTGCCAGCAGTTTTTGGGGATCCCTGGATACGCAGTATTTT.

This clonotype occurred many times. A junction boundary mismatches the germline segment, possibly from a read error. This chain links TRBV7-2 with TRBJ2-7; the D gene is possibly TRBD2 (6 bases). The CDR3 sequence is 17 residues long. Looked up from germline, CDR1 is SGHTA and CDR2 is FQGNSA. The CDR3 loop is CASSFRWGGQGSHEQYF. The CDR3 DNA reads as TGTGCCAGCAGCTTCCGGTGGGGAGGCCAAGGCTCCCACGAGCAGTACTTC.

V is TRBV7-6 and J is TRBJ2-7; weak D call: TRBD2 (5 bases). CDR1 is SGHVS, CDR2 FNYEAQ, per germline. This CDR3 is 11 amino acids long. Trimming removed 11 bases at V and 3 bases at J, with 11 bases between. CDR3 in DNA: TGTGCCGTATCGGACTTCTACGAGCAGTACTTC. Translation: CAVSDFYEQYF.

This clonotype was found a few times. The V and J genes are TRBV24-1 and TRBJ2-2; no definite D call. The CDR3 extends over 13 amino acids. The V and J ends lost 9 bases and 6 bases respectively, with 13 bases between them. Germline CDR1 reads KGHDR; CDR2 reads SFDVKD. The DNA of the CDR3 is TGTGCCACCGAACGCAGGTCCTCCGGGGAGCTGTTTTTT. Protein sequence: CATERRSSGELFF.

The chain has TRBV5-6 and TRBJ1-6; a weak D match, TRBD1 (6 bases). Germline values: CDR1 SGHDT, CDR2 YYEEEE. V was pared by 6 bases and J by 5 bases, with 15 bases between. The CDR3 spans 15 residues. The CDR3 here is CASTEGGNDNSPLHF. For the CDR3, the DNA is TGTGCCAGCACAGAAGGGGGGAACGATAATTCACCCCTCCACTTT.

The rearrangement links TRBV4-1 to TRBJ2-3; D is undetermined. Trimming took off 0 bases at V and 1 base at J, with 11 bases between the two ends. CDR1 and CDR2 (germline): MGHRA, YSYEKL. The CDR3 contains 16 residues. CDR3: CASSQDPSSRTDTQYF. The CDR3 region has the DNA TGCGCCAGCAGCCAAGATCCCTCGTCCCGCACAGATACGCAGTATTTT.

Concerning this clonotype itself: At one end the junction does not follow the germline gene, possibly because of a read error. V is TRBV4-1 and J is TRBJ1-6; no reliable D call. The CDR3 runs 13 residues. CDR1 and CDR2 (germline): MGHRA, YSYEKL. CDR3 amino acids: CASNQDNESPLHF. The CDR3, as DNA: TGCGCCAGCAACCAAGACAATGAGTCACCCCTCCACTTT.

The sample holds many counts of this clonotype. This sequence joins TRBV7-4 and TRBJ2-1; TRBD2 agrees at 8 bases. V gave up 5 bases and J gave up 5 bases; unmatched junction bases: 14. The germline V gene encodes CDR1 SGHVT and CDR2 SQSDAQ. CDR3 size: 17 residues. CDR3 sequence (DNA): TGTGCCAGCAGCCCCCGACCTAGAAAGCGGGGGCACAATGAGCAGTTCTTC. As protein: CASSPRPRKRGHNEQFF. Combining the CDR3 with reference TRBV7-4 and TRBJ2-1 gives the whole variable domain GAGVSQSPRYKVAKRGRDVALRCDSISGHVTLYWYRQTLGQGSEVLTYSQSDAQRDKSGRPSGRFSAERPERSVSTLKIQRTEQGDSAVYLCASSPRPRKRGHNEQFFGPGTRLTVL.

This clonotype turned up a few times. The V call is TRBV27, the J call TRBJ2-5; 9 bases agree with TRBD2. This CDR3 has 15 residues. Germline loops: CDR1 MNHEY, CDR2 SMNVEV (reference sequence). The junction had 10 bases not matched to a gene; V was cut back by 7 bases and J by 4 bases. The CDR3 sequence is CASMLRGGTGETQYF. The CDR3 DNA reads TGTGCCAGCATGCTGCGGGGGGGCACGGGAGAGACCCAGTACTTC.

CDR3 nucleotides: TGTGCCAGCAGCGAAAGGGGGGGCACTAGCGGTATAGGTAGTGAGCAGTTCTTC. Translating gives CASSERGGTSGIGSEQFF. The gene calls are TRBV27 and TRBJ2-1, with TRBD2 matching over 8 bases. The CDR3 spans 18 residues. V gave up 6 bases and J gave up 9 bases; unmatched junction bases: 22. Looked up from germline, CDR1 is MNHEY and CDR2 is SMNVEV (reference sequence).

This clonotype was observed a handful of times. The chain couples TRBV28 to TRBJ1-6, with a possible D match to TRBD1 (6 bases). Trimming pared 5 bases from V and 2 bases from J, leaving 13 bases between. The germline CDR1 and CDR2 sequences are MDHEN and SYDVKM. The CDR3 spans 16 residues. CDR3: CASSAAGATYNSPLHF. CDR3 coding DNA: TGTGCCAGCAGTGCTGCAGGGGCCACCTATAATTCACCCCTCCACTTT.

The chain carries TRBV6-2 or TRBV6-3 and TRBJ1-1; TRBD1 matches 7 bases. Germline-derived CDR1 and CDR2 are MNHEY and SVGEGT. Trimming at V came to 4 bases and at J to 1 base, leaving 6 bases not matched to a gene. The CDR3 spans 15 residues. The DNA for the CDR3 is TGTGCCAGCAGTTCCCGGGACAGATCGAACACTGAAGCTTTCTTT. Amino acids: CASSSRDRSNTEAFF.